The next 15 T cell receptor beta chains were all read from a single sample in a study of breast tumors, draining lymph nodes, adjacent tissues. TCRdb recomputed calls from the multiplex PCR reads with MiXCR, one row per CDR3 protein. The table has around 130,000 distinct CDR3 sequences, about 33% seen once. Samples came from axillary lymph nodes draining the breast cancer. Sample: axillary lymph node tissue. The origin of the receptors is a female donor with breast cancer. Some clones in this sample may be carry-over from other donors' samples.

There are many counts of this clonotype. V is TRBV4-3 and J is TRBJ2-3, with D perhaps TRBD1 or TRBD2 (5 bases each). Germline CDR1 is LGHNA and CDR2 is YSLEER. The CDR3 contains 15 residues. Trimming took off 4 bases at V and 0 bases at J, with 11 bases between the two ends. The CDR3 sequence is CASSPGGISTDTQYF. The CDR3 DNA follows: TGCGCCAGCAGCCCTGGGGGAATCAGCACAGATACGCAGTATTTT.

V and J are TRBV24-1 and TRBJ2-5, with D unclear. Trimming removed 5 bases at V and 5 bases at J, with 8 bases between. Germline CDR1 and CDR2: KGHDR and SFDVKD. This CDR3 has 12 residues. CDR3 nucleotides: TGTGCCACCAGTGGGGTGGGGGAGACCCAGTACTTC. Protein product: CATSGVGETQYF.

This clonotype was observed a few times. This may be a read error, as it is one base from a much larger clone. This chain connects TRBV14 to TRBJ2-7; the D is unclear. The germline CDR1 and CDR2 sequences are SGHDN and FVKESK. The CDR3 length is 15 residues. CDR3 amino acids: CASSPFTPGFYEPYF. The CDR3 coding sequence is TGTGCCAGCAGCCCATTCACTCCGGGCTTCTACGAGCCGTACTTC.

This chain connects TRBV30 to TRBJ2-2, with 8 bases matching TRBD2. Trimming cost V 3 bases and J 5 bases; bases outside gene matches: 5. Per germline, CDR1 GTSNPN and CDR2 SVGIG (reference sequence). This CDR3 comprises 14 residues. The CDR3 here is CAWSGGGYTGELFF. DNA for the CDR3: TGTGCCTGGAGCGGGGGGGGGTATACCGGGGAGCTGTTTTTT.

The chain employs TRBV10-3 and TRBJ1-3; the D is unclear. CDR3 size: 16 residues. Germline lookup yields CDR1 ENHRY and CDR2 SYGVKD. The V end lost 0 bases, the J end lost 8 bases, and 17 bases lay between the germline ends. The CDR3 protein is CAISESRASIGDTIYF. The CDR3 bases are TGTGCCATCAGTGAGTCGAGAGCTTCAATAGGAGACACCATATATTTT.

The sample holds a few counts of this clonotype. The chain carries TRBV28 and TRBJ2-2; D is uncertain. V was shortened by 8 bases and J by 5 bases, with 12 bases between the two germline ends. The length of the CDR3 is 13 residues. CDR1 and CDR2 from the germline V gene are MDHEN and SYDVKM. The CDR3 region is CASPSPVTGELFF. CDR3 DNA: TGTGCCAGCCCATCTCCCGTGACCGGGGAGCTGTTTTTT.

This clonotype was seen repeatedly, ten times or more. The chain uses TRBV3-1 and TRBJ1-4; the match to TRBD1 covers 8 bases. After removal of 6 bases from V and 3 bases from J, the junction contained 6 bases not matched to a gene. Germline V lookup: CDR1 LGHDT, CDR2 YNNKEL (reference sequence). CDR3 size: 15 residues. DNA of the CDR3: TGTGCCAGCAGTCGCAGGGGGCTGGCTAATGAAAAACTGTTTTTT. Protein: CASSRRGLANEKLFF.

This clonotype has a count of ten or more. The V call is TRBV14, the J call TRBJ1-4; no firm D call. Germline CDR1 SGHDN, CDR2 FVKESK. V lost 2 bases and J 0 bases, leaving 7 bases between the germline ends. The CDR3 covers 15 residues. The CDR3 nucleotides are TGTGCCAGCAGCCAATCGATTGCAACTAATGAAAAACTGTTTTTT. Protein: CASSQSIATNEKLFF.

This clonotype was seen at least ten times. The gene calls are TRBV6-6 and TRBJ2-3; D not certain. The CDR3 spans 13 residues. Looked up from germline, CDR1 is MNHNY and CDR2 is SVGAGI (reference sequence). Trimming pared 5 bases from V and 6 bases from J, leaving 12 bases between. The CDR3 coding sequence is TGTGCCAGCAGTCACGGTCGGGCGGATACGCAGTATTTT. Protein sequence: CASSHGRADTQYF.

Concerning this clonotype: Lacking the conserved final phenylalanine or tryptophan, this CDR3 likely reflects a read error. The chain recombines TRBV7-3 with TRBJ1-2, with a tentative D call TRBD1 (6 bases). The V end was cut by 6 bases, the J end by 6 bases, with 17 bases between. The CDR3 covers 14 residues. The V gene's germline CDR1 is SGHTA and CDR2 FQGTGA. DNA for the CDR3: TGTGCCAGCAGGGGGTGCGGGGGCGCGGATGGCTACACCTAC. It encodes CASRGCGGADGYTY.

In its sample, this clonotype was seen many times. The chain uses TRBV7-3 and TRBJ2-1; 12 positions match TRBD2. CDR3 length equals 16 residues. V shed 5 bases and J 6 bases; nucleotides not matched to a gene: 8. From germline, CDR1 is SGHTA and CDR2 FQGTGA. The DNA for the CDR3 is TGTGCCAGCAGCCCCTCATCTAGCGGGGGGGTCAATGAGCAGTTCTTC. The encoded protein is CASSPSSSGGVNEQFF.

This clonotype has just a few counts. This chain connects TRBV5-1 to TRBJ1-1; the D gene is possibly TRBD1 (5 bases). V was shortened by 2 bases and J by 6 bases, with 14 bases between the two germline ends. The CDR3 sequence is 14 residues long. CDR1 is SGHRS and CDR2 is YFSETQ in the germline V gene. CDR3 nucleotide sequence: TGCGCCAGCAGCTTTCAGGGACTATCAGCTGAAGCTTTCTTT. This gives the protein CASSFQGLSAEAFF.

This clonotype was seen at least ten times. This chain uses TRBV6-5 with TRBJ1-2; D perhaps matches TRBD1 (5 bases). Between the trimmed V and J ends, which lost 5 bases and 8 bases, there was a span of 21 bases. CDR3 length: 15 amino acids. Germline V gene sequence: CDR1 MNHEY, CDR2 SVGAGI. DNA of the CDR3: TGTGCCAGCAGTCACCTATCCGGGGGGACCGACGGCTACACCTTC. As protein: CASSHLSGGTDGYTF.

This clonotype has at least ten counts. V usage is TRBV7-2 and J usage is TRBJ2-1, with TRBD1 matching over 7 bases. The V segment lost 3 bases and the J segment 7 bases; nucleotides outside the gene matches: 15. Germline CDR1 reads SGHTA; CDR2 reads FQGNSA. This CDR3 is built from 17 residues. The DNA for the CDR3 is TGTGCCAGCAGCTTTTCGCGGGCACAGGGGATCATTAATGAGCAGTTCTTC. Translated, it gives CASSFSRAQGIINEQFF.

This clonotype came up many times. The CDR3, as DNA: TGTGCCTGGAGAGCAGACAAGGTGAACACCGGGGAGCTGTTTTTT. Protein product: CAWRADKVNTGELFF. V gene TRBV30 combines with J gene TRBJ2-2, with no clear D. This CDR3 is built from 15 residues. Germline CDR1 is GTSNPN and CDR2 is SVGIG (reference sequence). Trimming removed 3 bases from V and 1 base from J, with 12 bases in between.